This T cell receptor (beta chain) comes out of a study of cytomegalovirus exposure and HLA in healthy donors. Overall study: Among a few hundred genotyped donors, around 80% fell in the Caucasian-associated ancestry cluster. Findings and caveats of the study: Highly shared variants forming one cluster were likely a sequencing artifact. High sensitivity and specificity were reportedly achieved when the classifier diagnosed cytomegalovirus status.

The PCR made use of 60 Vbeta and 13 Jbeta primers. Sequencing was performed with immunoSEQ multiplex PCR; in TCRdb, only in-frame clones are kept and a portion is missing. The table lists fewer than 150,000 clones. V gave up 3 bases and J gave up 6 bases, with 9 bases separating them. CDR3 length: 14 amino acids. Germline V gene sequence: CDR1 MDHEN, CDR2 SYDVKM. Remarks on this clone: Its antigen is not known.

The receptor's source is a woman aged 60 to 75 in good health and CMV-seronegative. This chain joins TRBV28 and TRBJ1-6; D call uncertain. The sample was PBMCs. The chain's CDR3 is CASSLERSNSPLHF. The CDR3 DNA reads TGTGCCAGCAGTTTGGAGAGAAGTAATTCACCCCTCCACTTT.